This T cell receptor beta chain stems from a study of cytomegalovirus exposure and HLA in healthy donors. Turning to this clone: Germline is not matched at one junction end, which may reflect a read error.

CDR1 is MNHNS and CDR2 is SASEGT in the germline V gene. This CDR3 spans 16 amino acids. Measured with immunoSEQ multiplex PCR; TCRdb has only the in-frame clones, and not every one. The data hold fewer than 75,000 clones, with 85% to 95% observed a single time. Material: PBMCs. This clonotype originated in a young man in good health and CMV-seronegative. This sequence joins TRBV6-1 and TRBJ1-1; 11 bases are a match to TRBD1. The CDR3 DNA follows: TGTGCCAGCATTGAAGGACAGGGGGCGTCTGTCGCTGAAGCTTTCTTT. Amino acids: CASIEGQGASVAEAFF.